A selection of T cell receptor beta chains follows, all from one sample in a study of T cell clones after liver transplantation. The repertoire was sequenced with immunoSEQ multiplex PCR; TCRdb's copy has only in-frame clones and lacks some. This table holds about 51,000 clones, roughly 70% found once. The source was CD4+ T cells from blood, collected roughly 56 months after liver transplant. The receptors were gathered from a human patient who received a liver transplant. Some T cells may arise from the graft donor. Each CDR3 is given with its conserved first and last residue. A D gene is named only where the DNA matches it firmly. Some rows have no size entry. The others give once, few or many, or a class for an expanded clone.

D gene: .; clone size: .; V gene: TRBV7-6; J gene: TRBJ2-4; CDR3 protein: CASSLAPGYGNIQYF; CDR3 DNA: TGTGCCAGCAGCTTGGCTCCGGGGTACGGAAACATTCAGTACTTC
D gene: .; clone size: once; V gene: TRBV15; J gene: TRBJ1-2; CDR3 protein: CATSRDPQGNYGYTF; CDR3 DNA: TGTGCCACCAGCAGAGATCCCCAGGGTAACTATGGCTACACCTTC
D gene: .; clone size: .; V gene: TRBV10-3; J gene: TRBJ1-6; CDR3 protein: CAIGNGNSPLHF; CDR3 DNA: TGTGCCATAGGCAACGGTAATTCACCCCTCCACTTT
D gene: .; clone size: .; V gene: TRBV7-2; J gene: TRBJ2-3; CDR3 protein: CASSLSGTSTDTQYF; CDR3 DNA: TGTGCCAGCAGCTTATCGGGGACGAGCACAGATACGCAGTATTTT
D gene: .; clone size: .; V gene: TRBV7-9; J gene: TRBJ1-2; CDR3 protein: CASSAPGGGPNGYTF; CDR3 DNA: TGTGCCAGCAGCGCACCCGGCGGGGGGCCGAATGGCTACACCTTC
D gene: TRBD1; clone size: .; V gene: TRBV5-4; J gene: TRBJ2-2; CDR3 protein: CASSRQDRGNTGELFF; CDR3 DNA: TGTGCCAGCAGCAGGCAGGACAGGGGAAACACCGGGGAGCTGTTTTTT
D gene: TRBD1; clone size: .; V gene: TRBV2; J gene: TRBJ2-5; CDR3 protein: CASSVGQGQETQYF; CDR3 DNA: TGTGCCAGCAGTGTCGGACAGGGCCAAGAGACCCAGTACTTC
D gene: .; clone size: .; V gene: TRBV7-2; J gene: TRBJ1-1; CDR3 protein: CASSSQGLEAFF; CDR3 DNA: TGTGCCAGCAGCTCTCAAGGCCTTGAAGCTTTCTTT
D gene: TRBD2; clone size: .; V gene: TRBV7-2; J gene: TRBJ2-7; CDR3 protein: CASTRGGTSYEQYF; CDR3 DNA: TGTGCCAGCACCCGGGGGGGGACCTCCTACGAGCAGTACTTC
D gene: .; clone size: .; V gene: TRBV19; J gene: TRBJ2-7; CDR3 protein: CASSIQGGYEQYF; CDR3 DNA: TGTGCCAGTAGTATACAGGGGGGCTACGAGCAGTACTTC